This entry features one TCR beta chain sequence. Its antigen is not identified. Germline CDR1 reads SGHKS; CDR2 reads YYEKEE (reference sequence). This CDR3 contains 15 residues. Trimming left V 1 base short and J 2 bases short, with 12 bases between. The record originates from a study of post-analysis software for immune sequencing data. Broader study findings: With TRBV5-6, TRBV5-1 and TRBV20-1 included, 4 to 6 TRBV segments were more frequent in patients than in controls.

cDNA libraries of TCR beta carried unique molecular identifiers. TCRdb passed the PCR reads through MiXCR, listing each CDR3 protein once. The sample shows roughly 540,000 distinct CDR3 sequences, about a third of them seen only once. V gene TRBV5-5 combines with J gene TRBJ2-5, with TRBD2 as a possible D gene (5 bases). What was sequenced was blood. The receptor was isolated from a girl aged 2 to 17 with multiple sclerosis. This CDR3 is CASSLSTMIQETQYF. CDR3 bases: TGTGCCAGCAGCTTGTCGACTATGATTCAAGAGACCCAGTACTTC.